Presented here are 15 T cell receptor beta chains from one specimen sequenced in a study of shared clonotypes between healthy human individuals. Naive CD8 cells were CD45RO-negative, positively selected for CCR7, excluding terminally differentiated effector memory CD45RA+ cells. This table comes from immunoSEQ multiplex PCR, and its TCRdb copy is limited to in-frame clones, with some not included. The sample holds around 2,000,000 clones, approximately 94% seen once. The specimen was naive CD8+ T cells from PBMCs. These receptors were collected from a man between 18 and 29 years old in good health. Some clones in this sample may be carry-over from other donors' samples.

The rearrangement joins TRBV19 to TRBJ1-2; weak D call: TRBD1 (6 bases). The CDR3 extends over 12 amino acids. Per the germline V gene, CDR1 is LNHDA and CDR2 is SQIVND (reference sequence). The V and J ends lost 3 bases and 10 bases respectively, with 12 bases between them. The CDR3 loop reads CASSIRAGVYTF. The CDR3 DNA sequence: TGTGCCAGTAGTATTCGGGCAGGGGTCTACACCTTC.

The gene calls are TRBV30 and TRBJ1-4; a possible D gene is TRBD1 (6 bases). Germline values: CDR1 GTSNPN, CDR2 SVGIG (reference sequence). This CDR3 contains 14 residues. V was cut by 2 bases and J by 3 bases, with 10 bases left in between. The CDR3 sequence: CAWSRGYPNEKLFF. The CDR3 region has the DNA TGTGCCTGGAGTAGGGGGTATCCTAATGAAAAACTGTTTTTT. Looking up the rest from reference TRBV30 and TRBJ1-4 gives the full variable domain: SQTIHQWPATLVQPVGSPLSLECTVEGTSNPNLYWYRQAAGRGLQLLFYSVGIGQISSEVPQNLSASRPQDRQFILSSKKLLLSDSGFYLCAWSRGYPNEKLFFGSGTQLSVL.

CDR3 coding DNA: TGTGCCACCAGCGGAGTGGGCCCTAGCGGGAGAGGTAGGGGCAAAAACATTCAGTACTTC. Protein product: CATSGVGPSGRGRGKNIQYF. The chain joins TRBV15 to TRBJ2-4; TRBD2 matches at 10 bases. Trimming took 5 bases from V and 3 from J; bases not matched to a gene: 19. Germline-derived CDR1 and CDR2 are LNHNV and YYDKDF (reference sequence). The CDR3 loop spans 20 amino acids. The variable domain in full, with the rest retrieved from reference TRBV15 and TRBJ2-4, is DAMVIQNPRYQVTQFGKPVTLSCSQTLNHNVMYWYQQKSSQAPKLLFHYYDKDFNNEADTPDNFQSRRPNTSFCFLDIRSPGLGDTAMYLCATSGVGPSGRGRGKNIQYFGAGTRLSVL.

The chain is built from TRBV27 and TRBJ2-7; 7 nucleotides line up with TRBD2. Unmatched junction bases numbered 8, after V lost 5 bases and J lost 4 bases. The CDR3 spans 14 residues. CDR1 and CDR2 from the germline V gene are MNHEY and SMNVEV (reference sequence). Written as DNA, the CDR3 is TGTGCCAGCAGTCCCCGGGACTATACGTACGAGCAGTACTTC. As protein: CASSPRDYTYEQYF.

This clone has only a few counts. J is TRBJ1-2 and V is TRBV7-9; possible D gene TRBD1, 6 bases. V was cut by 0 bases and J by 2 bases, with 13 bases left in between. The CDR3 is made up of 16 amino acids. Germline assignment: CDR1 SEHNR and CDR2 FQNEAQ (reference sequence). The CDR3 here is CASSLAITGRNYGYTF. Here the CDR3 DNA reads TGTGCCAGCAGCTTAGCGATTACAGGGAGAAACTATGGCTACACCTTC. Combining the CDR3 with reference TRBV7-9 and TRBJ1-2 gives the whole variable domain DTGVSQNPRHKITKRGQNVTFRCDPISEHNRLYWYRQTLGQGPEFLTYFQNEAQLEKSRLLSDRFSAERPKGSFSTLEIQRTEQGDSAMYLCASSLAITGRNYGYTFGSGTRLTVV.

V usage is TRBV5-1 and J usage is TRBJ2-7; 7 nucleotides match TRBD2. Germline trimming cut 4 bases from V and 0 bases from J; bases unmatched to any gene: 7. CDR1 and CDR2 (germline): SGHRS, YFSETQ. CDR3 length: 15 residues. CDR3 DNA: TGCGCCAGCAGCCCCTGGGAGGGGAGCTCCTACGAGCAGTACTTC. Encoded protein: CASSPWEGSSYEQYF.

In its sample, this clone was seen once. This rearrangement joins TRBV7-2 to TRBJ2-5, with 7 positions matching TRBD1. The CDR3 has 15 residues. The germline V gene encodes CDR1 SGHTA and CDR2 FQGNSA. J gave up 0 bases and V 4 bases, and 5 bases lay outside the gene matches. The DNA for the CDR3 is TGTGCCAGCAGCTCAAGGGACAGAAACCAAGAGACCCAGTACTTC. Amino acids: CASSSRDRNQETQYF.

The CDR3 loop reads CASSYLPQGDEQYF. The CDR3 bases are TGTGCCAGCAGCTATTTACCACAGGGAGACGAGCAGTACTTC. The rearrangement uses TRBV5-6 and TRBJ2-7; D is possibly TRBD1 (6 bases). This CDR3 region has 14 residues. Germline CDR1 reads SGHDT; CDR2 reads YYEEEE. The V end lost 3 bases, the J end lost 5 bases, and 15 bases lay between the germline ends.

This clone was found once. V usage is TRBV9 and J usage is TRBJ2-2; no clear D gene. Trimming took off 3 bases at V and 3 bases at J, with 18 bases between the two ends. Germline assignment: CDR1 SGDLS and CDR2 YYNGEE. The CDR3 is made up of 17 amino acids. The CDR3 loop is CASSAPLEATDTGELFF. The CDR3 DNA is TGTGCCAGCAGCGCCCCCCTTGAGGCGACCGACACCGGGGAGCTGTTTTTT.

This clone was seen just once. The V call is TRBV27, the J call TRBJ1-2; D is ambiguous. V lost 3 bases, J lost 3 bases, and 8 bases lay in between. Germline CDR1 is MNHEY and CDR2 is SMNVEV (reference sequence). This CDR3 has 13 amino acids. The CDR3 spells CASSFTADYGYTF. CDR3 DNA: TGTGCCAGCAGTTTTACAGCTGACTATGGCTACACCTTC.

The chain couples TRBV28 to TRBJ2-2; perhaps TRBD2 as D (5 bases). V was clipped by 1 base and J by 4 bases, with 7 bases between them. The CDR3 is 14 amino acids. Germline V gives CDR1 MDHEN, CDR2 SYDVKM. CDR3 residues: CASSLLGSTGELFF. The CDR3, as DNA: TGTGCCAGCAGTTTATTAGGGAGCACCGGGGAGCTGTTTTTT.

This chain uses TRBV6-1 with TRBJ1-1; D possibly corresponds to TRBD1 (5 bases). CDR3 length equals 13 residues. V shed 6 bases and J shed 1 base, with 9 bases lying between them. From germline, CDR1 is MNHNS and CDR2 SASEGT. Here the CDR3 DNA reads TGTGCCAGCAGACAGACAGCGAACACTGAAGCTTTCTTT. Its protein is CASRQTANTEAFF.

The chain employs TRBV10-2 and TRBJ2-7; tentative D call: TRBD1 (5 bases). This CDR3 contains 14 residues. Per germline, CDR1 WSHSY and CDR2 SAAADI. Trimming took off 2 bases at V and 2 bases at J, with 10 bases between the two ends. In nucleotides, the CDR3 is TGCGCCAGCAGTGAGGGACACCCCCCCTACGAGCAGTACTTC. Residues: CASSEGHPPYEQYF.

The J gene is TRBJ1-2, the V gene TRBV11-2, with D tentatively TRBD1 (6 bases). V lost 5 bases and J 5 bases, leaving 12 bases between the germline ends. Germline CDR1 reads SGHAT; CDR2 reads FQNNGV. The CDR3 loop spans 13 amino acids. Written as DNA, the CDR3 is TGTGCCAGCAGCCCAAGGGGGGATTATGGCTACACCTTC. Translation: CASSPRGDYGYTF.

The chain carries TRBV11-2 and TRBJ2-5; the D gene is possibly TRBD2 (6 bases). CDR3 length: 14 residues. V lost 6 bases and J lost 2, with 13 bases in between. Germline CDR1 reads SGHAT; CDR2 reads FQNNGV. In DNA, the CDR3 is TGTGCCAGCAGAGGGAGGACACTACAAGAGACCCAGTACTTC. This translates into CASRGRTLQETQYF.